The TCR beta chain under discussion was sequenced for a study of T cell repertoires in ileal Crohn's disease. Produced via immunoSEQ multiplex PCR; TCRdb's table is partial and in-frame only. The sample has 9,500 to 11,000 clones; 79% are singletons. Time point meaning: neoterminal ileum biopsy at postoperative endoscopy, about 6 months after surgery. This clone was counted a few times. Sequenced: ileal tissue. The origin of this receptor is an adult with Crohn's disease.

DNA of the CDR3: TGCGCCAGCCGGCTCGGCAGGGGGAATGAAGCTTTCTTT. Amino acid sequence: CASRLGRGNEAFF. The V gene is TRBV5-1, the J gene TRBJ1-1, with 7 bases matching TRBD1. V shed 7 bases, J shed 7 bases, and the junction held 10 bases outside the gene matches. CDR1 is SGHRS and CDR2 is YFSETQ in the germline V gene. The CDR3 is 13 amino acids. Together with reference TRBV5-1 and TRBJ1-1, the CDR3 gives the full variable domain: KAGVTQTPRYLIKTRGQQVTLSCSPISGHRSVSWYQQTPGQGLQFLFEYFSETQRNKGNFPGRFSGRQFSNSRSEMNVSTLELGDSALYLCASRLGRGNEAFFGQGTRLTVV.